Below are 24 T cell receptor beta chains sequenced from a single sample in a study of cytomegalovirus exposure and HLA in healthy donors. PCR primers comprised 60 Vbeta and 13 Jbeta primers. TCRdb keeps only in-frame clones here, not all; method: immunoSEQ multiplex PCR. The table shows fewer than 200,000 clones, with roughly 80% occurring only once. Sequenced material: PBMCs. The receptors stem from a boy younger than 18 in good health and CMV-seronegative.

The J gene is TRBJ1-4, the V gene TRBV19; D not certain. Germline values: CDR1 LNHDA, CDR2 SQIVND (reference sequence). Trimming shortened V by 7 bases and J by 11 bases, and 17 bases separated the two germline ends. CDR3 size: 13 residues. This CDR3 is CASKTGGAGKLFF. The CDR3 coding sequence is TGTGCCAGTAAGACCGGCGGAGCGGGGAAACTGTTTTTT. The full variable domain, rest sourced from reference TRBV19 and TRBJ1-4, is DGGITQSPKYLFRKEGQNVTLSCEQNLNHDAMYWYRQDPGQGLRLIYYSQIVNDFQKGDIAEGYSVSREKKESFPLTVTSAQKNPTAFYLCASKTGGAGKLFFGSGTQLSVL.

The chain has TRBV7-3 and TRBJ1-4, with a tentative D call TRBD1 (5 bases). V was cut by 5 bases and J by 3 bases, with 16 bases left in between. Germline loops: CDR1 SGHTA, CDR2 FQGTGA. The CDR3 spans 16 residues. The CDR3 protein is CASSPPGGRPNEKLFF. CDR3 in DNA: TGTGCCAGCAGCCCGCCCGGGGGTCGACCTAATGAAAAACTGTTTTTT.

The rearrangement joins TRBV5-1 to TRBJ1-2, with TRBD1 matching over 7 bases. This CDR3 is built from 16 residues. V was clipped by 2 bases and J by 0 bases; unmatched bases: 7. The germline CDR1 and CDR2 sequences are SGHRS and YFSETQ. For the CDR3, the DNA is TGCGCCAGCAGCTTATCGGGACAGCGAGCTAACTATGGCTACACCTTC. This translates into CASSLSGQRANYGYTF.

This chain connects TRBV7-9 to TRBJ2-1, with D possibly TRBD1 on 5 matching bases. The CDR3 runs to 15 residues. Germline assignment: CDR1 SEHNR and CDR2 FQNEAQ (reference sequence). V dropped 5 bases and J dropped 8 bases, with 19 bases sitting between them. CDR3 sequence (DNA): TGTGCCAGCAGCCCCACAGACGGGCTAGGGGATGAGCAGTTCTTC. This codes for CASSPTDGLGDEQFF.

This clone has only a few counts. This chain connects TRBV7-9 to TRBJ1-3, with a weak D call TRBD1 (6 bases). The CDR3 consists of 14 residues. The V end was cut by 5 bases, the J end by 6 bases, with 14 bases between. Looked up from germline, CDR1 is SEHNR and CDR2 is FQNEAQ (reference sequence). CDR3 nucleotides: TGTGCCAGCAGCCTACAGGGAAGGGAAAACACCATATATTTT. Amino acid sequence: CASSLQGRENTIYF.

The chain recombines TRBV5-1 with TRBJ2-3; the D gene is possibly TRBD1 (6 bases). Looked up from germline, CDR1 is SGHRS and CDR2 is YFSETQ. Trimming left V 0 bases short and J 4 bases short, with 12 bases between. The CDR3 totals 15 residues. DNA for the CDR3: TGCGCCAGCAGCTTGGGGGGGCTAGAGGCAGATACGCAGTATTTT. It translates to CASSLGGLEADTQYF.

The genes are TRBV5-6 and TRBJ1-1; no clear D. Germline CDR1 reads SGHDT; CDR2 reads YYEEEE. The CDR3 consists of 15 residues. Trimming removed 3 bases from V and 7 bases from J, with 19 bases in between. Here the CDR3 DNA reads TGTGCCAGCAGCTATCTCTACGCGGGAAATAGTGAAGCTTTCTTT. Amino acid sequence: CASSYLYAGNSEAFF. The variable domain in full, with the rest retrieved from reference TRBV5-6 and TRBJ1-1, is DAGVTQSPTHLIKTRGQQVTLRCSPKSGHDTVSWYQQALGQGPQFIFQYYEEEERQRGNFPDRFSGHQFPNYSSELNVNALLLGDSALYLCASSYLYAGNSEAFFGQGTRLTVV.

V gene TRBV7-9 combines with J gene TRBJ1-2, with a possible D match to TRBD1 (5 bases). Trimming shortened V by 5 bases and J by 8 bases, and 18 bases separated the two germline ends. CDR3 length equals 14 residues. Per the germline V gene, CDR1 is SEHNR and CDR2 is FQNEAQ (reference sequence). CDR3 amino acids: CASSRPTAPMGYTF. The DNA of the CDR3 is TGTGCCAGCAGCCGACCGACAGCCCCGATGGGCTACACCTTC.

In its sample, this clone was seen once. The chain has TRBV4-1 and TRBJ1-5, with TRBD1 matching over 8 bases. The CDR3 sequence is 14 residues long. The germline gives CDR1 MGHRA, CDR2 YSYEKL. With 4 bases clipped from V and 3 bases from J, the junction kept 2 bases outside the gene matches. The CDR3 coding sequence is TGCGCCAGCAGCCTGGGACAGGACAATCAGCCCCAGCATTTT. It translates to CASSLGQDNQPQHF.

The V gene is TRBV5-4, the J gene TRBJ1-3; 10 bases align to TRBD1. Per germline, CDR1 SGHNT and CDR2 YYREEE (reference sequence). The CDR3 loop spans 15 amino acids. The trim removed 3 bases at V and 4 bases at J, leaving 4 bases unmatched. CDR3 coding DNA: TGTGCCAGCAGCTGGGGGACAGGGGCCGGAAACACCATATATTTT. The encoded protein is CASSWGTGAGNTIYF.

This clone was recorded once. V usage is TRBV5-3 and J usage is TRBJ2-7; 7 bases align to TRBD2. TRBV5-3 is classed as an ORF, of uncertain function. The CDR3 runs to 13 residues. Trimming cost V 7 bases and J 9 bases; bases outside gene matches: 13. The CDR3 DNA follows: TGTGCCAGAGCGGGGGACCAATGGACCGGGCAGTACTTC. Translating it yields CARAGDQWTGQYF.

The chain uses TRBV29-1 and TRBJ2-7, with TRBD1 matching 8 bases. Germline V gene sequence: CDR1 SQVTM, CDR2 ANQGSEA. The ends lost 6 bases at V and 1 base at J; junction bases unmatched: 8. The CDR3 runs to 14 residues. The DNA for the CDR3 is TGCAGCGTGGCTGGGACAGGCCTATCCTACGAGCAGTACTTC. It encodes CSVAGTGLSYEQYF.

The V gene is TRBV7-6, the J gene TRBJ2-2; TRBD2 agrees at 9 bases. J was trimmed by 1 base and V by 1 base; bases with no gene match: 1. CDR3 length equals 16 residues. CDR1 SGHVS and CDR2 FNYEAQ come from the germline V gene. The CDR3 is CASSLVTSGNTGELFF. In DNA form, the CDR3 reads TGTGCCAGCAGCTTAGTGACTAGCGGGAACACCGGGGAGCTGTTTTTT.

The chain couples TRBV19 to TRBJ2-2, with 8 nucleotides matching TRBD1. Per the germline V gene, CDR1 is LNHDA and CDR2 is SQIVND (reference sequence). The CDR3 is 16 residues long. After removal of 5 bases from V and 7 bases from J, the junction contained 12 bases not matched to a gene. CDR3 nucleotide sequence: TGTGCCAGTAGTTCAGGGGGCTATTCTTTAGTCGGGGAGCTGTTTTTT. It yields the protein CASSSGGYSLVGELFF.

The V call is TRBV19, the J call TRBJ1-1; possibly TRBD1 for D (6 bases). The CDR3 has 12 residues. The germline V gene encodes CDR1 LNHDA and CDR2 SQIVND (reference sequence). Trimming shortened V by 8 bases and J by 1 base, and 8 bases separated the two germline ends. The DNA for the CDR3 is TGTGCCAGTTCACAGGGGAACACTGAAGCTTTCTTT. Its translation: CASSQGNTEAFF.

About this clone: At one end the junction does not follow the germline gene, possibly because of a read error. The genes are TRBV7-2 and TRBJ2-1; 11 positions agree with TRBD1. The CDR3 is 16 residues long. Per germline, CDR1 SGHTA and CDR2 FQGNSA. This chain's CDR3 is CASSLGQGAGDDEQFF. The CDR3 DNA reads as TGTGCCAGCAGTTTAGGACAGGGGGCTGGGGATGATGAGCAGTTCTTC.

The chain links TRBV6-1 to TRBJ2-7; possibly TRBD2 for D (5 bases). The CDR3 has 10 amino acids. V was shortened by 7 bases and J by 7 bases, with 8 bases between the two germline ends. The germline gives CDR1 MNHNS, CDR2 SASEGT. The CDR3 sequence is CASTGVEQYF. CDR3 bases: TGTGCCAGCACCGGGGTTGAGCAGTACTTC.

The chain is built from TRBV7-2 and TRBJ2-3; tentative D call: TRBD1 (5 bases). The CDR3 consists of 13 residues. Germline-derived CDR1 and CDR2 are SGHTA and FQGNSA. The V end lost 1 base, the J end lost 13 bases, and 15 bases lay between the germline ends. CDR3 bases: TGTGCCAGCAGCTTAGAATTGGGGCCTTCCGAGTATTTT. Its protein is CASSLELGPSEYF.

Written as DNA, the CDR3 is TGTGCCAGCAGCGAGAACCGGGACAGGGACGACTATGGCTACACCTTC. Translated, it gives CASSENRDRDDYGYTF. The rearrangement joins TRBV9 to TRBJ1-2; 9 bases align to TRBD1. The CDR3 totals 16 residues. CDR1 SGDLS and CDR2 YYNGEE come from the germline V gene. Trimming cost V 3 bases and J 3 bases; bases outside gene matches: 9.

The chain uses TRBV19 and TRBJ2-2, with 9 bases matching TRBD1. The CDR3 extends over 16 amino acids. Germline V CDR1 and CDR2: LNHDA, SQIVND (reference sequence). The ends lost 6 bases at V and 6 bases at J; junction bases unmatched: 11. CDR3 sequence: CASSRGQGSPPGELFF. CDR3 bases: TGTGCCAGTAGCCGTGGACAGGGGAGCCCCCCCGGGGAGCTGTTTTTT.

The CDR3 is CASSLRGRGISYEQYF. The CDR3 nucleotides read TGTGCCAGCAGCTTGCGTGGCCGCGGGATCTCCTACGAGCAGTACTTC. The J gene is TRBJ2-5, the V gene TRBV5-5, with D perhaps TRBD2 (6 bases). The J call is doubtful: the DNA matches TRBJ2-7 better. CDR1 is SGHKS, CDR2 YYEKEE, per germline (reference sequence). CDR3 length: 16 amino acids.

The J gene is TRBJ1-1, the V gene TRBV5-8; 10 bases map to TRBD1. This CDR3 has 13 residues. Germline CDR1 and CDR2: SGHTS and YDEGEE. The J segment lost 11 bases and the V segment lost 1 base, leaving 5 bases of the junction unmatched. The CDR3, as DNA: TGTGCCAGCAGCTTGACGGGACAGGGGTGGGCTTTCTTT. It translates to CASSLTGQGWAFF.

The J gene is TRBJ2-7, the V gene TRBV19; D call uncertain. The CDR3 extends over 12 amino acids. Per the germline V gene, CDR1 is LNHDA and CDR2 is SQIVND (reference sequence). V lost 3 bases to trimming and J lost 5 bases, with 8 bases between them. The CDR3 DNA reads TGTGCCAGTAGTATCGGGTCCCACGAGCAGTACTTC. Protein product: CASSIGSHEQYF. Complete variable domain (other parts from reference TRBV19 and TRBJ2-7): DGGITQSPKYLFRKEGQNVTLSCEQNLNHDAMYWYRQDPGQGLRLIYYSQIVNDFQKGDIAEGYSVSREKKESFPLTVTSAQKNPTAFYLCASSIGSHEQYFGPGTRLTVT.

The chain employs TRBV11-2 and TRBJ1-5, with TRBD1 identical over 7 bases. The germline gives CDR1 SGHAT, CDR2 FQNNGV. This CDR3 region has 14 residues. The V and J ends lost 5 bases and 6 bases, in that order; junction bases with no gene match: 7. The CDR3 is CASSPTGDTQPQHF. For the CDR3, the DNA is TGTGCCAGCAGCCCAACAGGGGATACTCAGCCCCAGCATTTT.